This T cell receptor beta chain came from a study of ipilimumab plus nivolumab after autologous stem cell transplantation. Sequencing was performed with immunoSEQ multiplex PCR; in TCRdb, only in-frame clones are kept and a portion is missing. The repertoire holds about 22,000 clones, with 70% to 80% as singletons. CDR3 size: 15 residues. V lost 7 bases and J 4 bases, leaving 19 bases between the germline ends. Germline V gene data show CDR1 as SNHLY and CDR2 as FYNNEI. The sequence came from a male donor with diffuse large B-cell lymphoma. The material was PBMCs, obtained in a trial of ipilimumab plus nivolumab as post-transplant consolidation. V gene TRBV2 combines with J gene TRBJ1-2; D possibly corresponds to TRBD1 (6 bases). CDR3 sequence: CASNREPNLLYGYTF. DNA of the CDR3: TGTGCCAGCAACAGGGAACCAAATTTACTCTATGGCTACACCTTC.